The 7 T cell receptor beta chains listed next were all sequenced from one sample in a study of post-analysis software for immune sequencing data (dated by TCRdb to the mid-2010s). General study outcomes and caveats: Patients showed significantly higher frequencies than controls for several TRBV segments, among them TRBV5-6, TRBV5-1 and TRBV20-1.

Receptor amplification or capture employed PCR. Sequenced on an Illumina HiSeq 2500. To reduce PCR and sequencing biases, unique molecular identifiers were incorporated into the TCR beta cDNA libraries. The public reads were reprocessed in TCRdb via fastp at Q25 and MiXCR, keeping in-frame beta chains. Records with the same CDR3 protein are collapsed into one entry carrying the most frequent genes and DNA. Counted in this sample were about 200,000 distinct CDR3 sequences; 29% of them appeared once. In total, the top ten clones hold more than 3% of the sample. Antigen specificity for these receptors is unknown. Specimen: blood. All receptors come from a girl under 18 with multiple sclerosis.

On this clonotype itself: Just one base apart from a much larger clone, this may be a read error. The chain is built from TRBV12-3 or TRBV12-4 and TRBJ2-3; D may be TRBD1 (6 bases). This CDR3 is 13 amino acids long. The CDR3 bases are TGTGCCAGCAGTTTAGATAGGACAGATGCGCAGTATTTT. It is translated as CASSLDRTDAQYF.

The chain has TRBV12-3 or TRBV12-4 and TRBJ1-5; D ambiguous. V was cut by 11 bases and J by 1 base, with 15 bases left in between. CDR3 length: 14 residues. This CDR3 reads CAGSMTWSNQPQHF. For the CDR3, the DNA is TGTGCCGGATCGATGACTTGGAGCAATCAGCCCCAGCATTTT.

The table lists this clonotype with a count of one. The chain employs TRBV5-1 and TRBJ2-2, with TRBD2 matching over 9 bases. This CDR3 region has 16 residues. The germline gives CDR1 SGHRS, CDR2 YFSETQ. V shed 3 bases, J shed 0 bases, and the junction held 3 bases outside the gene matches. CDR3 bases: TGCGCCAGCAGCTACGGGACTAGCCCGAACACCGGGGAGCTGTTTTTT. This sequence encodes CASSYGTSPNTGELFF.

With respect to this clonotype: Being one base from a much bigger clone, this may be a read error. The J gene is TRBJ2-4, the V gene TRBV7-2; D unclear. The DNA end lines up better with TRBJ2-7; the J call may be wrong. Germline V lookup: CDR1 SGHTA, CDR2 FQGNSA. The CDR3 runs to 14 residues. Here the CDR3 DNA reads TGTGCCAGCAGCCGCCCCCCCGGCCGCTACGAGCAGTACTTC. Protein sequence: CASSRPPGRYEQYF.

This clonotype was counted between two and nine times. V gene TRBV2 combines with J gene TRBJ2-3; D is unclear. There are 12 residues in the CDR3. The germline V gene encodes CDR1 SNHLY and CDR2 FYNNEI. V was clipped by 3 bases and J by 6 bases, with 7 bases between them. The CDR3 here is CASSDSEDTQYF. The CDR3 DNA reads TGTGCCAGCAGTGATTCTGAGGATACGCAGTATTTT.

This clonotype was found many times. CDR3 in amino acids: CASSPHVQQGRSYNEQFF. As DNA, the CDR3 is TGTGCCAGCAGTCCTCACGTACAACAGGGTCGGTCCTACAATGAGCAGTTCTTC. This chain links TRBV6-1 with TRBJ2-1; tentative D call: TRBD1 (6 bases). Germline V gene sequence: CDR1 MNHNS, CDR2 SASEGT. This CDR3 has 18 residues. Between the trimmed V and J ends, which lost 5 bases and 1 base, there was a span of 21 bases.

This chain connects TRBV7-2 to TRBJ2-7, with D unclear. The CDR3 covers 12 residues. Germline assignment: CDR1 SGHTA and CDR2 FQGNSA. V lost 5 bases and J lost 2, with 7 bases in between. Here the CDR3 DNA reads TGTGCCAGCAGCCCGGAACCCTACGAGCAGTACTTC. Residues: CASSPEPYEQYF.